The rows below give T cell receptor beta chains drawn from one sample of a study of radiation and T cells in renal cell carcinoma. TCRdb's copy holds only in-frame clones and misses some; the assay was immunoSEQ multiplex PCR. The sample comprises approximately 170,000 clones, approximately 90% of which are singletons, and 11% rests with the top ten. The sequenced sample was blood, obtained from a patient whose treatment included radiotherapy and nephrectomy. These receptors originate from a woman in her 50s with renal cell carcinoma. The conserved cysteine and the conserved F or W are not part of the CDR3 here. The order of the fields is V gene, CDR3 protein.

v_gene: TRBV2
CDR3aa: ASSLGVPYGYT

v_gene: TRBV6-1
CDR3aa: ASSDPAHENTEAF

v_gene: TRBV18
CDR3aa: ASSPPNNYQETQY

v_gene: TRBV7-9
CDR3aa: ASSLPRNTEAF

v_gene: TRBV5-3
CDR3aa: ARSLVLESGYT

v_gene: TRBV6-6
CDR3aa: ASSYSSGGGSYEQY

v_gene: TRBV7-9
CDR3aa: ASSSWTPTGELF

v_gene: TRBV6-1
CDR3aa: ASRGGQAKPYEQY

v_gene: TRBV5-1
CDR3aa: ASSKEGGRTEAF

v_gene: TRBV4-2
CDR3aa: ASSQVIAGGQETQY